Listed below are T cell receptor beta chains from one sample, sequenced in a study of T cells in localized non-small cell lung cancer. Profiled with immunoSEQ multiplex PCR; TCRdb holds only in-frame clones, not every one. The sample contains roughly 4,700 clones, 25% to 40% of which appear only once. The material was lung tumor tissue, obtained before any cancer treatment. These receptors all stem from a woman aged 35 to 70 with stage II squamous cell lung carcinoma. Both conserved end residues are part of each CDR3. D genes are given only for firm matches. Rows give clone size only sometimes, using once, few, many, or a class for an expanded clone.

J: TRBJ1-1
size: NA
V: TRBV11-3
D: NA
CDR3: CASSLSGGRTEAFF
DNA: TGTGCCAGCAGCTTGAGCGGGGGCAGGACTGAAGCTTTCTTT

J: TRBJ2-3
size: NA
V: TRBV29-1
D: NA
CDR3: CSVGQSPSTDTQYF
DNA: TGCAGCGTCGGACAAAGCCCAAGCACAGATACGCAGTATTTT

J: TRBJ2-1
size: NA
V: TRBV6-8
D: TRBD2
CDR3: CASTPGLASDEQFF
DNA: TGTGCCAGCACCCCGGGACTAGCGTCCGATGAGCAGTTCTTC

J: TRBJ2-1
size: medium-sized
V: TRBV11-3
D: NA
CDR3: CASSYTAGEDYRNEQFF
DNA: TGTGCCAGCAGCTATACAGCAGGGGAGGATTACAGGAATGAGCAGTTCTTC

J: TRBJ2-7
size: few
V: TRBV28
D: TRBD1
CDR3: CASSPRGTGGYEQYF
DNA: TGTGCCAGCAGCCCTAGAGGGACAGGGGGCTACGAGCAGTACTTC

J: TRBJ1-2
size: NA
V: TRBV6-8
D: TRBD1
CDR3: CASSAPTGAGGYGYTF
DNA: TGTGCCAGCAGTGCCCCGACAGGGGCTGGCGGCTATGGCTACACCTTC

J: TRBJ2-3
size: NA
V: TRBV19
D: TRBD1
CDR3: CASRDRGTDTQYF
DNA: TGTGCCAGCCGGGACAGGGGCACAGATACGCAGTATTTT

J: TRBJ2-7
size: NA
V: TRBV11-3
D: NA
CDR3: CASSSSQNSYEQYF
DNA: TGTGCCAGCAGCTCCTCACAGAACAGCTACGAGCAGTACTTC

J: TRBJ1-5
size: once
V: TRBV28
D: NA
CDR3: CASSLLGGDHQPQHF
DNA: TGTGCCAGCAGTTTATTAGGGGGAGATCATCAGCCCCAGCATTTT

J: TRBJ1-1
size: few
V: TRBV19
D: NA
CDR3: CASSIKGDTEAFF
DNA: TGTGCCAGTAGTATAAAGGGGGACACTGAAGCTTTCTTT

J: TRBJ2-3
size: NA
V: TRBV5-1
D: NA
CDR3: CASSNDRPAADTQYF
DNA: TGCGCCAGCAGTAATGACCGGCCGGCAGCCGATACGCAGTATTTT

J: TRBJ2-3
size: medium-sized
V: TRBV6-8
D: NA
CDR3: CASSQGGDTQYF
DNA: TGTGCCAGCAGCCAGGGGGGAGATACGCAGTATTTT

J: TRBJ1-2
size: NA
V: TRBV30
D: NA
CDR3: CAWGGAGTSNYGYTF
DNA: TGTGCCTGGGGGGGAGCAGGGACTTCTAACTATGGCTACACCTTC

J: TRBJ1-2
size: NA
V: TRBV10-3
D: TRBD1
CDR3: CAISESRDSYGYTF
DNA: TGTGCCATCAGTGAGTCCCGGGACAGCTATGGCTACACCTTC

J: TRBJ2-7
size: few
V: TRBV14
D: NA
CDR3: CASSPLRYGSYEQYF
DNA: TGTGCCAGCAGCCCACTCCGGTATGGAAGTTACGAGCAGTACTTC